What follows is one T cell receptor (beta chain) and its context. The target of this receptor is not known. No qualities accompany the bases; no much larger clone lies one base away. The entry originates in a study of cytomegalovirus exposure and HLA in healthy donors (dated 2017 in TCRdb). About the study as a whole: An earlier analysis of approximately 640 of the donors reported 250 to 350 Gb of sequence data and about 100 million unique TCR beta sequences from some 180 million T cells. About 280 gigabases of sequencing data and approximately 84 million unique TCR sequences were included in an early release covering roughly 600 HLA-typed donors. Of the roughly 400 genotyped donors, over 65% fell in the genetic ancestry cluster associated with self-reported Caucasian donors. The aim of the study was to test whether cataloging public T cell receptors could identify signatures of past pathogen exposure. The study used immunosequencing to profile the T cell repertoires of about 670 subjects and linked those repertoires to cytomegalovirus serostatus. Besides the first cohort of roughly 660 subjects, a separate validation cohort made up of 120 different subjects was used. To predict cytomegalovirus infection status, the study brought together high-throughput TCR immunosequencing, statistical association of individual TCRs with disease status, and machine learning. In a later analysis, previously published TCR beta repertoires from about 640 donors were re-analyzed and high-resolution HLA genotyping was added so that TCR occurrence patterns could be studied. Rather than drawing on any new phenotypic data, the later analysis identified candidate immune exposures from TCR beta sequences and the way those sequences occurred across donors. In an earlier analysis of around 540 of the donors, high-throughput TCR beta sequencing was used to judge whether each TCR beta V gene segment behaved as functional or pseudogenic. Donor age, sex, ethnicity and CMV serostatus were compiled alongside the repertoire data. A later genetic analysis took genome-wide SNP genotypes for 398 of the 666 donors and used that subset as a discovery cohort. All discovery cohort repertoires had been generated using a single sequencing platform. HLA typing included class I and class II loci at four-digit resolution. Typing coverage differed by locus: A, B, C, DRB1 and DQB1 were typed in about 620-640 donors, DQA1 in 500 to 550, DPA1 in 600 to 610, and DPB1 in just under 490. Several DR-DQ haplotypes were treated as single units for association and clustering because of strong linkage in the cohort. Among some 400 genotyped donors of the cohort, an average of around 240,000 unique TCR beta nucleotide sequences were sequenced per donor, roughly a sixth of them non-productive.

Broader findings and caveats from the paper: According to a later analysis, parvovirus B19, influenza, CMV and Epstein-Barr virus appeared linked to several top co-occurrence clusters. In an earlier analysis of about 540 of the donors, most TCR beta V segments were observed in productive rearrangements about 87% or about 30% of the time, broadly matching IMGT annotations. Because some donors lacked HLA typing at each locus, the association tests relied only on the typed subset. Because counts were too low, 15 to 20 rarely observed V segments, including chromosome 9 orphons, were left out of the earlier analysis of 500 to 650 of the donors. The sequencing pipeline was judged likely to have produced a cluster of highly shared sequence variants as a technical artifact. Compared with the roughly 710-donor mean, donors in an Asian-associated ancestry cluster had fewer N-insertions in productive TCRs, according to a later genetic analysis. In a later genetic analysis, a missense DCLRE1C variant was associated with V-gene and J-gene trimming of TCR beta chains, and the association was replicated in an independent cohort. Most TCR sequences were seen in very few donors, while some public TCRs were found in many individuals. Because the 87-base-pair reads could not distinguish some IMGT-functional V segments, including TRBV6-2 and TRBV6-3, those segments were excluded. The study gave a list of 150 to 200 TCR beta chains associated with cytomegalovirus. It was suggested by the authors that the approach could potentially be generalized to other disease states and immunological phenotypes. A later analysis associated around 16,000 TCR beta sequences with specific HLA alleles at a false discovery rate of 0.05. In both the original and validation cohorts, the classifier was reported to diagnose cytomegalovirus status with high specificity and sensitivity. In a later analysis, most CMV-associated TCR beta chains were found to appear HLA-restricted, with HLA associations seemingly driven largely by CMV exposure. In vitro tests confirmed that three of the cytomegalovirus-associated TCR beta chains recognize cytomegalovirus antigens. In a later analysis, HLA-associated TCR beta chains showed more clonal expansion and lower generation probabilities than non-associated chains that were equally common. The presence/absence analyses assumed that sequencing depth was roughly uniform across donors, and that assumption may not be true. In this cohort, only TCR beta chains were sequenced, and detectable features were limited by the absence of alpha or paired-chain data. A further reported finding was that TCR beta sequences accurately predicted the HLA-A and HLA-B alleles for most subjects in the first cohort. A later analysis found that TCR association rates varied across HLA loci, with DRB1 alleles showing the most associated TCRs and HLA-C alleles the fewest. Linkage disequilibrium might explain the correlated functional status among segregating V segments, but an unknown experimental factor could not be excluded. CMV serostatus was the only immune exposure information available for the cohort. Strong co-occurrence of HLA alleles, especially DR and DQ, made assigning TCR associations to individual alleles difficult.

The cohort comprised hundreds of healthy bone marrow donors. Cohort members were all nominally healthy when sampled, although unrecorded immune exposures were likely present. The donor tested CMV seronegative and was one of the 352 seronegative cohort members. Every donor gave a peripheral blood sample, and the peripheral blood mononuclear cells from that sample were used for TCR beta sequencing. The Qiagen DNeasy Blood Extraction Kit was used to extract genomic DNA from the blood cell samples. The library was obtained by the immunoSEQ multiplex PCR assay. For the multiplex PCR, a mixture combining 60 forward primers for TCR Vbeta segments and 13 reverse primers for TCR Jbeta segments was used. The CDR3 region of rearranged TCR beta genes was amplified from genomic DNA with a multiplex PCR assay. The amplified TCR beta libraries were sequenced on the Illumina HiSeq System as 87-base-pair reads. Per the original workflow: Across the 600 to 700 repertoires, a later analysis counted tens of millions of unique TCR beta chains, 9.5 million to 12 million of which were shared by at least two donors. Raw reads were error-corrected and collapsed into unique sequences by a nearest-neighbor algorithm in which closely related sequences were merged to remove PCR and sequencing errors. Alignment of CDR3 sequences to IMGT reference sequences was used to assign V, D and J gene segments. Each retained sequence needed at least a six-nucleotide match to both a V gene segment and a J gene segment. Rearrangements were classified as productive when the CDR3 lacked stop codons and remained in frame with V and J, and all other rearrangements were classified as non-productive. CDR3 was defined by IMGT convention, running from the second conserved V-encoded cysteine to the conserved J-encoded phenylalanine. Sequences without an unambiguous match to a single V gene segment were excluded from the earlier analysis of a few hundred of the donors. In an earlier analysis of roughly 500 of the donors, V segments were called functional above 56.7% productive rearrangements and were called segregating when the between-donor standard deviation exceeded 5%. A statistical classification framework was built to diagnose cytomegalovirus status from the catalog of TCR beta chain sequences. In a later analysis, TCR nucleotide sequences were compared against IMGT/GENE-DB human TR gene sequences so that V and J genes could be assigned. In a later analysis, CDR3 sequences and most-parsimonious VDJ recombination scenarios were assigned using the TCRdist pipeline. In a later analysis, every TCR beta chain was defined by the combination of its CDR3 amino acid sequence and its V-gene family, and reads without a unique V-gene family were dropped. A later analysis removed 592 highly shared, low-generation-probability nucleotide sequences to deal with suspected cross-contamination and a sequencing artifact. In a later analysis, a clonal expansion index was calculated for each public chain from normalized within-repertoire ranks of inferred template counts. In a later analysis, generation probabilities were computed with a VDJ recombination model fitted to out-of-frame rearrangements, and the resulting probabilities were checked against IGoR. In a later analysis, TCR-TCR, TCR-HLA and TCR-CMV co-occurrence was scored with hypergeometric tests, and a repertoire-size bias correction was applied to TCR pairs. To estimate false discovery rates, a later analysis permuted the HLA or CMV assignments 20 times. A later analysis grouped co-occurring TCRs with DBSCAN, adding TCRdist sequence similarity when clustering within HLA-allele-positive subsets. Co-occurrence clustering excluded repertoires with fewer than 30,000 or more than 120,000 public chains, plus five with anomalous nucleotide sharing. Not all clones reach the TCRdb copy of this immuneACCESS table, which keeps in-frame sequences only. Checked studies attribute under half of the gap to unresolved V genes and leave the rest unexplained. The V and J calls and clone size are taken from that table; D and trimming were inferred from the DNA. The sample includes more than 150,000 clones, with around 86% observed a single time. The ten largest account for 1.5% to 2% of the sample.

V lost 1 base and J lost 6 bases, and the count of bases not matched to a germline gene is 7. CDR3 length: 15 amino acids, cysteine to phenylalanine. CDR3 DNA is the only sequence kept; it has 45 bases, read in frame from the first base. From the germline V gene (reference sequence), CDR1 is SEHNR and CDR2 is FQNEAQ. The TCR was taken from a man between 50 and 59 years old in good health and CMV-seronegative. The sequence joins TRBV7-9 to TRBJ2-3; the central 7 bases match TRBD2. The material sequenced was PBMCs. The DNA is TGTGCCAGCAGCTTAGAGGGCGGGGGATACGATACGCAGTATTTT. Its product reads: CASSLEGGGYDTQYF. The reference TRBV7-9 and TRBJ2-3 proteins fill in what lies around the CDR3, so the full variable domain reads DTGVSQNPRHKITKRGQNVTFRCDPISEHNRLYWYRQTLGQGPEFLTYFQNEAQLEKSRLLSDRFSAERPKGSFSTLEIQRTEQGDSAMYLCASSLEGGGYDTQYFGPGTRLTVL.